Below, 18 T cell receptor beta chains from the same sample are listed, as sequenced in a study of human T cells and chemical hapten exposure. MiXCR, run by TCRdb on the RACE reads, gives a single entry per CDR3 protein. Found here are about 190,000 distinct CDR3 sequences, more than 20% of them singletons; the top ten hold roughly 2.3%. The time point here: patch test 3, about 24 weeks after DPC sensitization. Treatment: therapeutic diphenylcyclopropenone sensitization with weekly scalp DPC. This material consisted of whole blood, taken in connection with sensitization to the hapten diphenylcyclopropenone (DPC). The receptors stem from a woman in her thirties or forties with alopecia areata. Some clones in this sample may be carry-over from other donors' samples.

This clonotype appeared many times. V is TRBV18 and J is TRBJ1-5; D is unresolved. This CDR3 comprises 16 residues. The germline V and J ends were trimmed by 3 bases and 2 bases, with 14 bases remaining between them. The germline gives CDR1 KGHSH, CDR2 LQKENI. The CDR3 spells CASSPNRISGNQPQHF. CDR3 in DNA: TGTGCCAGCTCACCGAATCGGATAAGCGGCAATCAGCCCCAGCATTTT.

The chain combines TRBV29-1 with TRBJ2-1; TRBD1 or TRBD2 may be the D gene (6 bases each). Germline values: CDR1 SQVTM, CDR2 ANQGSEA. The CDR3 spans 16 residues. V was pared by 4 bases and J by 7 bases, with 23 bases between. CDR3 sequence: CSVGGAAGHGANEQFF. The DNA for the CDR3 is TGCAGCGTTGGGGGGGCCGCTGGGCATGGGGCTAATGAGCAGTTCTTC.

A few counts support this clonotype. The rearrangement joins TRBV7-9 to TRBJ1-2, with a weak D call TRBD1 (6 bases). This CDR3 region has 15 residues. V shed 3 bases and J shed 3 bases, with 14 bases lying between them. CDR1 and CDR2 from the germline V gene are SEHNR and FQNEAQ (reference sequence). The CDR3 region is CASSLMGARDYGYTF. The CDR3 nucleotides read TGTGCCAGCAGCTTGATGGGGGCAAGGGACTATGGCTACACCTTC.

This clonotype was detected only a few times. The chain employs TRBV28 and TRBJ2-7; D gene ambiguous. Germline assignment: CDR1 MDHEN and CDR2 SYDVKM. V was clipped by 2 bases and J by 2 bases, with 10 bases between them. The CDR3 runs to 14 residues. The CDR3 protein is CASSLGPGTYEQYF. CDR3 DNA sequence: TGTGCCAGCAGTTTAGGGCCGGGTACCTACGAGCAGTACTTC.

This clonotype turned up a few times. The gene calls are TRBV5-1 and TRBJ2-7; D may be TRBD2 (7 bases). The CDR3 sequence is 14 residues long. The germline V and J ends were trimmed by 9 bases and 7 bases, with 23 bases remaining between them. Germline CDR1 and CDR2: SGHRS and YFSETQ. The CDR3 reads CATRRGGAEGEQYF. The DNA for the CDR3 is TGCGCCACCCGAAGGGGGGGGGCGGAAGGGGAGCAGTACTTC.

This clonotype was seen more than once but under ten times. The V gene is TRBV12-3 or TRBV12-4, the J gene TRBJ2-2; tentatively, D is TRBD2 (6 bases). CDR3 length: 15 amino acids. Trimming took 2 bases from V and 4 from J, leaving 11 bases between them. Here the CDR3 DNA reads TGTGCCAGCAGTTTAAGGAGGGCGGGCACCGGGGAGCTGTTTTTT. Amino acids: CASSLRRAGTGELFF.

V gene TRBV12-3 or TRBV12-4 combines with J gene TRBJ2-7; 7 bases agree with TRBD1. J was trimmed by 2 bases and V by 8 bases; bases with no gene match: 9. The CDR3 length is 14 residues. The CDR3 region is CASGLDRAPYEQYF. The CDR3 DNA follows: TGTGCCAGCGGGCTTGACAGGGCCCCCTACGAGCAGTACTTC.

This clonotype was recorded only once. Germline is not matched at one junction end, which may reflect a read error. The chain employs TRBV7-7 and TRBJ2-5, with D uncertain. The CDR3 extends over 14 amino acids. Per germline, CDR1 SSHAT and CDR2 FNYEAQ (reference sequence). CDR3 amino acids: CASSYGGTAETQYF. CDR3 DNA: TGTGCTAGCAGCTATGGTGGCACCGCCGAGACCCAGTACTTC. Full variable domain (rest looked up from reference TRBV7-7 and TRBJ2-5): GAGVSQSPRYKVTKRGQDVTLRCDPISSHATLYWYQQALGQGPEFLTYFNYEAQPDKSGLPSDRFSAERPEGSISTLTIQRTEQRDSAMYRCASSYGGTAETQYFGPGTRLLVL.

The table lists this clonotype with a count of one. This chain links TRBV20-1 with TRBJ2-5; a possible D gene is TRBD2 (5 bases). Trimming stripped 3 bases from V and 0 bases from J, with 11 bases between. Germline-derived CDR1 and CDR2 are DFQATT and SNEGSKA (reference sequence). The CDR3 is 14 amino acids. The CDR3 spells CSASPPGNQETQYF. The CDR3 DNA sequence: TGCAGTGCTAGCCCCCCGGGGAACCAAGAGACCCAGTACTTC.

This clonotype showed up many times. The rearrangement uses TRBV29-1 and TRBJ2-2; the D is unclear. V was clipped by 5 bases and J by 0 bases, with 10 bases between them. Germline V gene data show CDR1 as SQVTM and CDR2 as ANQGSEA. The CDR3 has 14 residues. For the CDR3, the DNA is TGCAGCGTTCTAGGACGGGCGAACACCGGGGAGCTGTTTTTT. This translates into CSVLGRANTGELFF.

This clonotype has just a few counts. The chain links TRBV27 to TRBJ2-5; TRBD1 aligns across 9 bases. The CDR3 runs to 15 residues. Trimming removed 6 bases from V and 5 bases from J; junction bases left unmatched: 10. Looked up from germline, CDR1 is MNHEY and CDR2 is SMNVEV (reference sequence). The CDR3 spells CASRPLDRGGETQYF. CDR3 coding DNA: TGTGCCAGCAGACCCCTCGACAGGGGGGGCGAGACCCAGTACTTC.

The chain recombines TRBV20-1 with TRBJ1-2, with D perhaps matching TRBD1 (5 bases). The V end lost 3 bases, the J end lost 3 bases, and 11 bases lay between the germline ends. This CDR3 has 13 residues. Germline V gene lookup returns CDR1 DFQATT and CDR2 SNEGSKA (reference sequence). CDR3 bases: TGCAGTGCTAGCGCAGGGTTAGACTATGGCTACACCTTC. As protein: CSASAGLDYGYTF.

V gene TRBV19 combines with J gene TRBJ2-1, with 9 bases matching TRBD1. CDR3 length: 17 residues. Germline CDR1 and CDR2: LNHDA and SQIVND (reference sequence). V gave up 6 bases and J gave up 0 bases; unmatched junction bases: 9. CDR3 region: CASSKIPGQGSYNEQFF. CDR3 bases: TGTGCCAGTAGCAAAATACCGGGACAGGGCTCCTACAATGAGCAGTTCTTC.

This clonotype came up a few times. The chain couples TRBV20-1 to TRBJ2-7, with 15 bases aligning to TRBD2. V lost 6 bases, J lost 1 base, and 7 bases stayed unmatched. This CDR3 has 16 residues. Germline CDR1 DFQATT, CDR2 SNEGSKA (reference sequence). CDR3 nucleotides: TGCAGTGCCCCACCGGGACTAGCGGGAGGTTCCTACGAGCAGTACTTC. Translated, it gives CSAPPGLAGGSYEQYF.

The chain is built from TRBV28 and TRBJ1-1; 8 positions agree with TRBD1. The CDR3 has 15 residues. CDR1 and CDR2 (germline): MDHEN, SYDVKM. J was trimmed by 9 bases and V by 4 bases; bases with no gene match: 13. The CDR3 sequence is CASSSLSGQGRQAFF. The CDR3 coding sequence is TGTGCCAGCAGTTCTCTTTCTGGACAGGGCCGACAAGCTTTCTTT.

J is TRBJ2-7 and V is TRBV5-5; D may be TRBD1 (6 bases). CDR3 length: 15 amino acids. V was pared by 0 bases and J by 7 bases, with 17 bases between. Germline assignment: CDR1 SGHKS and CDR2 YYEKEE (reference sequence). The CDR3 region is CASSLAGENTGEQYF. The CDR3, as DNA: TGTGCCAGCAGCTTGGCAGGGGAGAATACGGGAGAGCAGTACTTC.

The sample holds a few counts of this clonotype. The chain couples TRBV6-5 to TRBJ2-2; possible D gene TRBD2, 6 bases. There are 13 residues in the CDR3. The V end was cut by 6 bases, the J end by 7 bases, with 12 bases between. Germline V gene sequence: CDR1 MNHEY, CDR2 SVGAGI. The CDR3 spells CASRRDGVGELFF. DNA of the CDR3: TGTGCCAGCAGGCGGGATGGGGTCGGGGAGCTGTTTTTT.

This clonotype was seen a handful of times. The chain has TRBV24-1 and TRBJ2-3; D remains ambiguous. Trimming left V 4 bases short and J 0 bases short, with 7 bases between. Germline V gene sequence: CDR1 KGHDR, CDR2 SFDVKD. This CDR3 has 14 amino acids. The CDR3 DNA follows: TGTGCCACCAGTGAGCCGCTAAGCACAGATACGCAGTATTTT. This translates into CATSEPLSTDTQYF.